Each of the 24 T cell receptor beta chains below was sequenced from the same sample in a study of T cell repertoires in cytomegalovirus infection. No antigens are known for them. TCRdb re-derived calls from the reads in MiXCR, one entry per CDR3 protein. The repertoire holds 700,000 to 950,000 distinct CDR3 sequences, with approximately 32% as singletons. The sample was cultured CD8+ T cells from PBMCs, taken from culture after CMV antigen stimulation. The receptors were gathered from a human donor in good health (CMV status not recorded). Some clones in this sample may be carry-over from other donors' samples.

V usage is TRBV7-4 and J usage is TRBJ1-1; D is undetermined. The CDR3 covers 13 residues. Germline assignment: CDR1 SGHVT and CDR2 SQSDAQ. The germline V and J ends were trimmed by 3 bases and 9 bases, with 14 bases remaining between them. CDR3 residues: CASSFISGIKAFF. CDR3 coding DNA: TGTGCCAGCAGCTTCATTTCTGGGATTAAAGCTTTCTTT.

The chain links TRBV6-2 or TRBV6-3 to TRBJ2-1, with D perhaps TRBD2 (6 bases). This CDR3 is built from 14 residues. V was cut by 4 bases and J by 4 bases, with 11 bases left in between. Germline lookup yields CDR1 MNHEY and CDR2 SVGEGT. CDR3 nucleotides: TGTGCCAGCAGTTGGTCGGGGGTATACAATGAGCAGTTCTTC. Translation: CASSWSGVYNEQFF.

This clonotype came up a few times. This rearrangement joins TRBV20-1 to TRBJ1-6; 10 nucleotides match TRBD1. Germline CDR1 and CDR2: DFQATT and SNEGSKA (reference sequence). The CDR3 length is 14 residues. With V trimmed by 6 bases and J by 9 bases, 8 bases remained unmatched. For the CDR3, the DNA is TGCAGTGCCTCCGACAGGGGGCTAGGTTCACCCCTCCACTTT. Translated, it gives CSASDRGLGSPLHF.

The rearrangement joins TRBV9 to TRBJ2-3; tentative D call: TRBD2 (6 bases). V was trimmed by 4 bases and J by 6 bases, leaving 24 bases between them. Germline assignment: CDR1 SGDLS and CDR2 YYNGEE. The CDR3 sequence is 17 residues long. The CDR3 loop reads CASSFRDLGTSYDTQYF. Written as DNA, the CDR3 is TGTGCCAGCAGCTTCCGGGACTTAGGGACCTCTTACGATACGCAGTATTTT.

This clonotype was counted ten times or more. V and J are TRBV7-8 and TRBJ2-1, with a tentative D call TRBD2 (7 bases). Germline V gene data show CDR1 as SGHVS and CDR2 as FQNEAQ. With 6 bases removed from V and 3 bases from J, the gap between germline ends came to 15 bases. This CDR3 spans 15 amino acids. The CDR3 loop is CASSYAGAVYNEQFF. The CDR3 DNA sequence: TGTGCCAGCAGTTATGCGGGGGCTGTCTACAATGAGCAGTTCTTC.

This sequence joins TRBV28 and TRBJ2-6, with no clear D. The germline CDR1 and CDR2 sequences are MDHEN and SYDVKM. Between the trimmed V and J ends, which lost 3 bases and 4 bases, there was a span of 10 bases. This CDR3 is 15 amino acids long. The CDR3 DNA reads TGTGCCAGCAGTTTTAACCCAGCGGGGGCCAACGTCCTGACTTTC. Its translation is CASSFNPAGANVLTF. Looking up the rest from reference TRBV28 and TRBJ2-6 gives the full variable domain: DVKVTQSSRYLVKRTGEKVFLECVQDMDHENMFWYRQDPGLGLRLIYFSYDVKMKEKGDIPEGYSVSREKKERFSLILESASTNQTSMYLCASSFNPAGANVLTFGAGSRLTVL.

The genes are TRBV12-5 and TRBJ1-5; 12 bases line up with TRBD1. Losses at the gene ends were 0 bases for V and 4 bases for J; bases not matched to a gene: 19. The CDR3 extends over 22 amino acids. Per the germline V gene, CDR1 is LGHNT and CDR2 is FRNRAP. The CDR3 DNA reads TGTGCTAGTGGTTTGGTACTGTGGGACAGGGGGCAAATGGGCCTCAGGAATCAGCCCCAGCATTTT. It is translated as CASGLVLWDRGQMGLRNQPQHF.

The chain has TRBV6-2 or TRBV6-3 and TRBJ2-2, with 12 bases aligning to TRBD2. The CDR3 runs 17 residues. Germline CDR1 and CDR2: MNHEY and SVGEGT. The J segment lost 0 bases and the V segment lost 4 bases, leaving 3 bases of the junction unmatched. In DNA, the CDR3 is TGTGCCAGCAGTTTCCGACTAGCGGGGGCGAACACCGGGGAGCTGTTTTTT. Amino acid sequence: CASSFRLAGANTGELFF.

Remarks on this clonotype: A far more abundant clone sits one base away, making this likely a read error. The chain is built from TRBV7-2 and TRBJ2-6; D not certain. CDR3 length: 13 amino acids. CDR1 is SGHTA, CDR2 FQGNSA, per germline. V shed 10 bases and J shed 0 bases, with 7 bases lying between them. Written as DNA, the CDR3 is TGTGCCAACAGTCGCTCTGGGGCCAACGTCCTGACTTTC. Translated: CANSRSGANVLTF.

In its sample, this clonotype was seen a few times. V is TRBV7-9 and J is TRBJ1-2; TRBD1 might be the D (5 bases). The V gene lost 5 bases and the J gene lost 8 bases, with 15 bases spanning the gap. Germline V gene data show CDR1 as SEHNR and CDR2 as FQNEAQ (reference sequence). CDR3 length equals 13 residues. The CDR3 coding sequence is TGTGCCAGCAGCCACATTCTTGGGGACGGCTACACCTTC. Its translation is CASSHILGDGYTF.

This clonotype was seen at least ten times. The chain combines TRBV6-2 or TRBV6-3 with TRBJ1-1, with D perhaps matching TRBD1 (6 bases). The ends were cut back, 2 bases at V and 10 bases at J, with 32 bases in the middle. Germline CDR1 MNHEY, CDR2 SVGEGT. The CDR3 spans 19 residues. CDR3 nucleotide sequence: TGTGCCAGCAGTTACGCGCCCCCGGGACACCTTAGCCGACGAGGTGGAGCTTTCTTT. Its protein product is CASSYAPPGHLSRRGGAFF.

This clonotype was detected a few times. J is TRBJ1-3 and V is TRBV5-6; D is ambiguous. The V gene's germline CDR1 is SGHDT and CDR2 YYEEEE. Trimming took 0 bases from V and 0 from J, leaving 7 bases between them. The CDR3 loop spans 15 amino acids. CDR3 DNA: TGTGCCAGCAGCTTGGCGGCAGTCTCTGGAAACACCATATATTTT. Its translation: CASSLAAVSGNTIYF.

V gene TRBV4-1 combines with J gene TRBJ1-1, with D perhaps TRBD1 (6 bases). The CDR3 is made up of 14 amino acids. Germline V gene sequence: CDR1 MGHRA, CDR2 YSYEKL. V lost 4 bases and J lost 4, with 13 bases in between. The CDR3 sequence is CASSLPGAATEAFF. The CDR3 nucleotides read TGCGCCAGCAGCCTGCCGGGGGCGGCCACTGAAGCTTTCTTT.

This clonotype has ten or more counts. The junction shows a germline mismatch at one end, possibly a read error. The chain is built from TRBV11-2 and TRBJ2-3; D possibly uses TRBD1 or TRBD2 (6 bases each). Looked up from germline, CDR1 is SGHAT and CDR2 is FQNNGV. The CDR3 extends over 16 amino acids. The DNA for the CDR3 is TGTGCCAGCAGCCTAGAGGGGGGCGGCTCCACAGATACGCAGTATTTT. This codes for CASSLEGGGSTDTQYF. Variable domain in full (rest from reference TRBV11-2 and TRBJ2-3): EAGVAQSPRYKIIEKRQSVAFWCNPISGHATLYWYQQILGQGPKLLIQFQNNGVVDDSQLPKDRFSAERLKGVDSTLKIQPAKLEDSAVYLCASSLEGGGSTDTQYFGPGTRLTVL.

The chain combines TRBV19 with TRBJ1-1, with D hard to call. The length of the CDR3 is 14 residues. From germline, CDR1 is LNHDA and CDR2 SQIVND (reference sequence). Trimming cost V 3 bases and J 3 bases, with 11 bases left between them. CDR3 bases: TGTGCCAGTAGTATTACTGGGCGGGACACTGAAGCTTTCTTT. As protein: CASSITGRDTEAFF.

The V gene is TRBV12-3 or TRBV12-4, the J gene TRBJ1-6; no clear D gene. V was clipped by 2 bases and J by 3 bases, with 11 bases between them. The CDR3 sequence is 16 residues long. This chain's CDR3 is CASSLNAAVYNSPLHF. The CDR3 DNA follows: TGTGCCAGCAGTTTAAACGCGGCCGTCTATAATTCACCCCTCCACTTT.

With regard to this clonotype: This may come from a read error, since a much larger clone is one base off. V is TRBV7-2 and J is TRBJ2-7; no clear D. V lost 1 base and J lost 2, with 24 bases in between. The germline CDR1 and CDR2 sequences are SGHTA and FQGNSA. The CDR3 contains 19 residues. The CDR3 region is CASSLGSVMAEYYTYEQYF. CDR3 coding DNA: TGTGCCAGCAGCTTAGGGAGTGTAATGGCAGAATATTACACCTACGAGCAGTACTTC.

Here the CDR3 reads CAISSRDRDIYEQFF. The CDR3 nucleotides are TGTGCCATCAGTTCCCGGGACCGGGACATATATGAGCAGTTCTTC. This chain uses TRBV10-3 with TRBJ2-1; the D gene is possibly TRBD1 (6 bases). There are 15 residues in the CDR3. CDR1 is ENHRY and CDR2 is SYGVKD in the germline V gene. Trimming took off 5 bases at V and 8 bases at J, with 19 bases between the two ends.

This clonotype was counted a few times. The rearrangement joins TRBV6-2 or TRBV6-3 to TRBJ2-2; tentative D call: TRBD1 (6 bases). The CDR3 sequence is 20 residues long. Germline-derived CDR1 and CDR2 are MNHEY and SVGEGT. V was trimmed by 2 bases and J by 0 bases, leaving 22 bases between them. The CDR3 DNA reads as TGTGCCAGCAGTTACCCCTCGCCAAGGGGGACACACGCGAACACCGGGGAGCTGTTTTTT. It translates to CASSYPSPRGTHANTGELFF.

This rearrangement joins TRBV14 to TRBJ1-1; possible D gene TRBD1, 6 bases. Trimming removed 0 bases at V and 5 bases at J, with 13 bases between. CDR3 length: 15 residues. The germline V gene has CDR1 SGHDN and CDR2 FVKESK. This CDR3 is CASSQDEGGKTEAFF. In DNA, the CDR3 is TGTGCCAGCAGCCAAGATGAGGGGGGGAAAACTGAAGCTTTCTTT.

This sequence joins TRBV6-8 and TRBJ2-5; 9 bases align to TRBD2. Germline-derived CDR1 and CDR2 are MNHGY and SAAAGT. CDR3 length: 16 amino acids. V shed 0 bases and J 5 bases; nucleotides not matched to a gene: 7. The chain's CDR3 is CASSYSGGGAFETQYF. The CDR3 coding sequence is TGTGCCAGCAGTTACTCTGGCGGGGGGGCCTTTGAGACCCAGTACTTC.

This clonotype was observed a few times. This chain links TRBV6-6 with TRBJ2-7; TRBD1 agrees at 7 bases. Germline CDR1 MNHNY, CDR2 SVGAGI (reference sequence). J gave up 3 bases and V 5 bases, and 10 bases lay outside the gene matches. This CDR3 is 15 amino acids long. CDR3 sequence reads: CASSTRDSLDYEQYF. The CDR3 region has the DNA TGTGCCAGCAGTACCCGGGACAGTTTAGACTACGAGCAGTACTTC.

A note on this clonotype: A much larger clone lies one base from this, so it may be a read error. The CDR3 DNA follows: TGTGCCAGCTACCCATGGACGGGACAAGCGACCCAGTACTTC. Protein product: CASYPWTGQATQYF. The chain links TRBV6-1 to TRBJ2-5; D might be TRBD1 (6 bases). The germline CDR1 and CDR2 sequences are MNHNS and SASEGT. The CDR3 has 14 residues.

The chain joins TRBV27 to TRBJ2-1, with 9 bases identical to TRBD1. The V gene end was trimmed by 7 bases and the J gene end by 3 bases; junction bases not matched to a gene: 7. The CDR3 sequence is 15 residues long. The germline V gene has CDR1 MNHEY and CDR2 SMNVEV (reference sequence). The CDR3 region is CASTWGTGYYNEQFF. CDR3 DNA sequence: TGTGCCAGCACCTGGGGGACAGGGTACTACAATGAGCAGTTCTTC.